Each of the 32 T cell receptor beta chains below was sequenced from the same sample in a study of blood T cell repertoires in COVID-19. The method was immunoSEQ multiplex PCR; TCRdb's version includes in-frame clones alone and lacks a portion of them. The data contain about 51,000 clones, approximately 86% of them singletons. Sequencing was done on a sample of peripheral blood. The source is a man aged 55 to 70 with acute or convalescent COVID-19.

This chain uses TRBV7-2 with TRBJ2-2, with TRBD2 matching 13 bases. With V trimmed by 6 bases and J by 4 bases, 5 bases remained unmatched. This CDR3 is 16 amino acids long. Germline V CDR1 and CDR2: SGHTA, FQGNSA. CDR3 coding DNA: TGTGCCAGCAGAACTAGCGGGGGGGCTCGCACCGGGGAGCTGTTTTTT. Protein sequence: CASRTSGGARTGELFF.

The chain uses TRBV28 and TRBJ1-2, with 9 positions matching TRBD1. The V and J ends lost 5 bases and 2 bases, in that order; junction bases with no gene match: 6. The CDR3 covers 15 residues. The V gene's germline CDR1 is MDHEN and CDR2 SYDVKM. CDR3 loop: CASSQQGAVNYGYTF. The CDR3 DNA follows: TGTGCCAGCAGTCAACAGGGGGCGGTAAACTATGGCTACACCTTC.

The rearrangement uses TRBV4-1 and TRBJ2-7, with TRBD1 as a possible D gene (5 bases). The CDR3 is 15 amino acids. Trimming stripped 4 bases from V and 3 bases from J, with 16 bases between. Germline assignment: CDR1 MGHRA and CDR2 YSYEKL. The CDR3 spells CASSPTAQLNYEQYF. The CDR3 DNA is TGCGCCAGCAGCCCGACAGCGCAACTAAACTACGAGCAGTACTTC.

The chain carries TRBV5-4 and TRBJ2-1; 9 bases match TRBD2. V trimming: 4 bases; J trimming: 9 bases; junction bases outside the gene matches: 8. Germline assignment: CDR1 SGHNT and CDR2 YYREEE (reference sequence). CDR3 size: 14 residues. CDR3 in DNA: TGTGCCAGCAGCCCTTGGCGGGGGGGTGGTGAGCAGTTCTTC. Amino acids: CASSPWRGGGEQFF.

The chain has TRBV2 and TRBJ2-5; 7 nucleotides match TRBD1. V shed 6 bases and J 1 base; nucleotides not matched to a gene: 5. This CDR3 contains 14 residues. CDR1 is SNHLY, CDR2 FYNNEI, per germline. CDR3 amino acids: CASSRRQGQETQYF. In DNA form, the CDR3 reads TGTGCCAGCAGCCGGAGACAGGGCCAAGAGACCCAGTACTTC. Full variable domain (remainder filled in from reference TRBV2 and TRBJ2-5): EPEVTQTPSHQVTQMGQEVILRCVPISNHLYFYWYRQILGQKVEFLVSFYNNEISEKSEIFDDQFSVERPDGSNFTLKIRSTKLEDSAMYFCASSRRQGQETQYFGPGTRLLVL.

V and J are TRBV27 and TRBJ1-4, with a weak D call TRBD1 (6 bases). Looked up from germline, CDR1 is MNHEY and CDR2 is SMNVEV (reference sequence). V was clipped by 5 bases and J by 7 bases, with 14 bases between them. The CDR3 sequence is 14 residues long. CDR3 residues: CASSQQGGGEKLFF. CDR3 nucleotide sequence: TGTGCCAGCAGTCAACAGGGAGGGGGTGAAAAACTGTTTTTT.

The chain has TRBV9 and TRBJ2-5; TRBD1 matches at 8 bases. Per the germline V gene, CDR1 is SGDLS and CDR2 is YYNGEE. The ends lost 3 bases at V and 3 bases at J; junction bases unmatched: 4. The CDR3 sequence is 14 residues long. This CDR3 is CASSADRDEETQYF. The CDR3, as DNA: TGTGCCAGCAGCGCGGACAGGGACGAAGAGACCCAGTACTTC. Drawing the rest from reference TRBV9 and TRBJ2-5, the complete variable domain is DSGVTQTPKHLITATGQRVTLRCSPRSGDLSVYWYQQSLDQGLQFLIQYYNGEERAKGNILERFSAQQFPDLHSELNLSSLELGDSALYFCASSADRDEETQYFGPGTRLLVL.

This clone has more than one count but fewer than ten. The chain couples TRBV27 to TRBJ1-1; 7 nucleotides align to TRBD1. The length of the CDR3 is 15 residues. Germline CDR1 reads MNHEY; CDR2 reads SMNVEV (reference sequence). Trimming at V came to 0 bases and at J to 3 bases, leaving 4 bases not matched to a gene. The CDR3: CASSLSRGVHTEAFF. The DNA for the CDR3 is TGTGCCAGCAGTTTATCCAGGGGGGTTCACACTGAAGCTTTCTTT.

V and J are TRBV9 and TRBJ1-2, with D unresolved. V was cut by 2 bases and J by 5 bases, with 16 bases left in between. Germline values: CDR1 SGDLS, CDR2 YYNGEE. This CDR3 region has 15 residues. The CDR3 DNA follows: TGTGCCAGCAGCGTGTTTGCCGGGGATGAGTATGGCTACACCTTC. This translates into CASSVFAGDEYGYTF.

This rearrangement joins TRBV29-1 to TRBJ1-1, with D possibly being TRBD1 (5 bases). Trimming cost V 1 base and J 1 base, with 13 bases left between them. This CDR3 region has 15 residues. Germline CDR1 SQVTM, CDR2 ANQGSEA. DNA for the CDR3: TGCAGCGTTGAAGGGGCGGAGGGGTCGAACACTGAAGCTTTCTTT. Its protein product is CSVEGAEGSNTEAFF.

V gene TRBV9 combines with J gene TRBJ2-5, with a tentative D call TRBD1 (5 bases). CDR3 length: 12 residues. Trimming cost V 3 bases and J 7 bases, with 10 bases left between them. From germline, CDR1 is SGDLS and CDR2 YYNGEE. The CDR3 DNA follows: TGTGCCAGCAGCGGACAGCCAGGGACCCAGTACTTC. Its protein is CASSGQPGTQYF.

CDR3 in DNA: TGTGCCAGCAGCTTACTCGGACCATCAACAGGGCCGGCCCAGCATTTT. It encodes CASSLLGPSTGPAQHF. This sequence joins TRBV7-8 and TRBJ1-5; D might be TRBD1 (6 bases). V lost 2 bases to trimming and J lost 11 bases, with 22 bases between them. Germline V lookup: CDR1 SGHVS, CDR2 FQNEAQ. CDR3 length: 16 residues.

The chain is built from TRBV5-1 and TRBJ2-1; the D gene is possibly TRBD2 (5 bases). The CDR3 runs 16 residues. V gave up 3 bases and J gave up 0 bases, with 13 bases separating them. Per the germline V gene, CDR1 is SGHRS and CDR2 is YFSETQ. In DNA form, the CDR3 reads TGCGCCAGCAGCTCGGAGGCCAGCAGCTCCTACAATGAGCAGTTCTTC. Its translation is CASSSEASSSYNEQFF.

V is TRBV7-6 and J is TRBJ1-5; perhaps TRBD1 as D (5 bases). The CDR3 contains 13 residues. V was cut by 5 bases and J by 4 bases, with 9 bases left in between. Germline V gene data show CDR1 as SGHVS and CDR2 as FNYEAQ. DNA for the CDR3: TGTGCCAGCAGCGAACAGGAGAATCAGCCCCAGCATTTT. The encoded protein is CASSEQENQPQHF.

The chain combines TRBV6-4 with TRBJ2-1, with 11 bases matching TRBD2. V shed 3 bases and J 4 bases; nucleotides not matched to a gene: 5. This CDR3 has 16 amino acids. Germline V gene sequence: CDR1 MRHNA, CDR2 SNTAGT. The CDR3 loop is CASSESSGRRYNEQFF. Here the CDR3 DNA reads TGTGCCAGCAGTGAATCTAGCGGGAGGAGGTACAATGAGCAGTTCTTC.

The J gene is TRBJ1-1, the V gene TRBV6-1, with D perhaps matching TRBD1 (6 bases). Deletions cut 3 bases from V and 4 bases from J, with 18 bases between. The germline gives CDR1 MNHNS, CDR2 SASEGT. The CDR3 runs to 16 residues. The CDR3 spells CASSDYQGRVSTEAFF. CDR3 DNA sequence: TGTGCCAGCAGTGATTATCAGGGGAGGGTGAGCACTGAAGCTTTCTTT.

A few counts support this clone. The genes are TRBV6-4 and TRBJ1-5; no clear D. The CDR3 consists of 13 residues. Germline loops: CDR1 MRHNA, CDR2 SNTAGT. The V gene lost 6 bases and the J gene lost 4 bases, with 10 bases spanning the gap. CDR3 sequence: CASSGEANQPQHF. The CDR3 DNA is TGTGCCAGCAGCGGCGAGGCAAATCAGCCCCAGCATTTT.

V usage is TRBV28 and J usage is TRBJ1-3; no firm D call. The CDR3 consists of 14 residues. The V gene lost 4 bases and the J gene lost 0 bases, with 7 bases spanning the gap. CDR1 is MDHEN, CDR2 SYDVKM, per germline. The CDR3 sequence: CASSSPGSGNTIYF. The CDR3 nucleotides read TGTGCCAGCAGTTCTCCAGGCTCTGGAAACACCATATATTTT.

The chain has TRBV5-1 and TRBJ2-6, with TRBD2 matching over 8 bases. The V and J ends lost 4 bases and 1 base, in that order; junction bases with no gene match: 7. The germline CDR1 and CDR2 sequences are SGHRS and YFSETQ. The CDR3 loop spans 17 amino acids. In nucleotides, the CDR3 is TGCGCCAGCAGCCCCGATAGCGGGATTTCTGGGGCCAACGTCCTGACTTTC. Its translation is CASSPDSGISGANVLTF.

The table lists this clone with a few counts. V is TRBV11-2 and J is TRBJ2-1; 11 bases map to TRBD2. The ends lost 4 bases at V and 4 bases at J; junction bases unmatched: 3. The CDR3 contains 15 residues. Germline V CDR1 and CDR2: SGHAT, FQNNGV. The CDR3 reads CASSSSSGGYNEQFF. Here the CDR3 DNA reads TGTGCCAGCAGCTCCTCTAGCGGGGGGTACAATGAGCAGTTCTTC.

The rearrangement links TRBV18 to TRBJ1-4; a possible D gene is TRBD1 (6 bases). Trimming shortened V by 2 bases and J by 6 bases, and 13 bases separated the two germline ends. The CDR3 consists of 15 residues. Per germline, CDR1 KGHSH and CDR2 LQKENI. The CDR3 DNA is TGTGCCAGCTCACCAATGGGGGCGCCGGATGAAAAACTGTTTTTT. Translated, it gives CASSPMGAPDEKLFF.

The chain employs TRBV5-4 and TRBJ2-1; 11 nucleotides align to TRBD2. V dropped 0 bases and J dropped 2; count of bases not matched to a gene: 4. The V gene's germline CDR1 is SGHNT and CDR2 YYREEE (reference sequence). The CDR3 is made up of 17 amino acids. The DNA for the CDR3 is TGTGCCAGCAGCTTGGGGGTGACTAGCGGGACCTACAATGAGCAGTTCTTC. This translates into CASSLGVTSGTYNEQFF.

The rearrangement joins TRBV7-2 to TRBJ2-5; D may be TRBD2 (5 bases). The germline gives CDR1 SGHTA, CDR2 FQGNSA. V was clipped by 3 bases and J by 5 bases, with 13 bases between them. The CDR3 is 14 amino acids. CDR3 residues: CASSFVGQRETQYF. In nucleotides, the CDR3 is TGTGCCAGCAGCTTTGTTGGTCAGCGGGAGACCCAGTACTTC.

The J gene is TRBJ2-7, the V gene TRBV28; D perhaps matches TRBD1 (7 bases). V lost 6 bases, J lost 6 bases, and 18 bases lay in between. This CDR3 has 14 residues. Germline lookup yields CDR1 MDHEN and CDR2 SYDVKM. This CDR3 is CASRSTGTAGEQYF. The CDR3 DNA sequence: TGTGCCAGCAGATCGACCGGGACAGCGGGCGAGCAGTACTTC.

This chain uses TRBV29-1 with TRBJ1-2, with D unclear. Deletions cut 1 base from V and 7 bases from J, with 13 bases between. CDR1 is SQVTM, CDR2 ANQGSEA, per germline. This CDR3 is 13 amino acids long. The CDR3 loop is CSVEVSVTGGYTF. The CDR3 DNA is TGCAGCGTTGAAGTATCGGTTACGGGTGGCTACACCTTC.

This chain uses TRBV2 with TRBJ2-1, with TRBD1 matching 8 bases. Germline lookup yields CDR1 SNHLY and CDR2 FYNNEI. There are 12 residues in the CDR3. Trimming cost V 4 bases and J 15 bases; bases outside gene matches: 8. CDR3 amino acids: CASSGQGLELFF. CDR3 DNA: TGTGCCAGCAGTGGACAGGGGTTAGAACTGTTCTTC.

V is TRBV5-6 and J is TRBJ2-1; TRBD2 might be the D (6 bases). The CDR3 is 12 amino acids. V was trimmed by 4 bases and J by 7 bases, leaving 9 bases between them. CDR1 and CDR2 (germline): SGHDT, YYEEEE. CDR3 amino acids: CASSRERNEQFF. The DNA for the CDR3 is TGTGCCAGCAGCCGGGAGCGGAATGAGCAGTTCTTC.

The V and J genes are TRBV3-1 (or the pseudogene TRBV3-2) and TRBJ2-2; 7 bases agree with TRBD1. The junction had 5 bases not matched to a gene; V was cut back by 5 bases and J by 5 bases. The CDR3 runs 14 residues. Germline-derived CDR1 and CDR2 are LGHDT and YNNKEL (reference sequence). CDR3 bases: TGTGCCAGCAGCTACGCACAGGGGACCGGGGAGCTGTTTTTT. Its protein product is CASSYAQGTGELFF.

The chain couples TRBV1 to TRBJ1-4. TRBV1 is an annotated pseudogene. This CDR3 has 16 amino acids. This CDR3 is CTSSQAPGATNEKLFF. The CDR3 bases are TGCACCAGCAGCCAAGCCCCGGGGGCAACTAATGAAAAACTGTTTTTT.

The chain has TRBV7-2 and TRBJ2-7; 7 bases are shared with TRBD1. This CDR3 has 12 amino acids. The J segment lost 4 bases and the V segment lost 5 bases, leaving 2 bases of the junction unmatched. Looked up from germline, CDR1 is SGHTA and CDR2 is FQGNSA. The DNA for the CDR3 is TGTGCCAGCAGCCGGGGACAGTACGAGCAGTACTTC. As protein: CASSRGQYEQYF.

J is TRBJ2-7 and V is TRBV29-1; TRBD1 matches 9 bases. CDR1 SQVTM and CDR2 ANQGSEA come from the germline V gene. V lost 7 bases to trimming and J lost 3 bases; unmatched junction nucleotides: 10. The CDR3 consists of 14 residues. CDR3 coding DNA: TGCAGCGCTGTCCACCGGGACAGGGTCTACGAGCAGTACTTC. It translates to CSAVHRDRVYEQYF.

This chain uses TRBV7-8 with TRBJ1-4, with 10 bases fitting TRBD1. The CDR3 covers 14 residues. Trimming cost V 5 bases and J 7 bases; bases outside gene matches: 4. Germline V gene sequence: CDR1 SGHVS, CDR2 FQNEAQ. The CDR3 reads CASSIGQGVEKLFF. CDR3 nucleotides: TGTGCCAGCAGCATAGGACAGGGGGTTGAAAAACTGTTTTTT. Filled out from reference TRBV7-8 and TRBJ1-4, the complete variable domain reads GAGVSQSPRYKVAKRGQDVALRCDPISGHVSLFWYQQALGQGPEFLTYFQNEAQLDKSGLPSDRFFAERPEGSVSTLKIQRTQQEDSAVYLCASSIGQGVEKLFFGSGTQLSVL.